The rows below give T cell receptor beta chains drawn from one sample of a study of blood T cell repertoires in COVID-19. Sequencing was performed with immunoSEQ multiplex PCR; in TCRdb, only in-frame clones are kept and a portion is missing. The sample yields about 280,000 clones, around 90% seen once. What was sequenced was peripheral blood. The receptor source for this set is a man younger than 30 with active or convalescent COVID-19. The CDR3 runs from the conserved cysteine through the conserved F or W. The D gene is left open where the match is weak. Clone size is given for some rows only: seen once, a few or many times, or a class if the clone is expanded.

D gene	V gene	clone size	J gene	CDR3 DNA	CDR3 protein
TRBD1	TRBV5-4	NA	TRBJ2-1	TGTGCCAGCAGCCGGGACAGGGGTTCCTACAATGAGCAGTTCTTC	CASSRDRGSYNEQFF
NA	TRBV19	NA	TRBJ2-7	TGTGCCAGTAGTATCGACAGGAGCTACGAGCAGTACTTC	CASSIDRSYEQYF
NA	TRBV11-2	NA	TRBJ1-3	TGTGCCAGCAGCTTAGAGAGGGCAGGAAACACCATATATTTT	CASSLERAGNTIYF
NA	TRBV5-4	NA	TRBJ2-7	TGTGCCCAAGCTATGGGGCCGTCCTACGAGCAGTACTTC	CAQAMGPSYEQYF
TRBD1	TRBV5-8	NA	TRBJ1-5	TGTGCCAGCAGCTTAGGTCCGGGACAGGGTCGACAGCCCCAGCATTTT	CASSLGPGQGRQPQHF
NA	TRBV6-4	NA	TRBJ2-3	TGTGCCAGCAGCTCCGGTGGGGGCGGCACAGATACGCAGTATTTT	CASSSGGGGTDTQYF
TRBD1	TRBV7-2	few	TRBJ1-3	TGTGCCAGCAGAAGGGACAGCAACTCTGGAAACACCATATATTTT	CASRRDSNSGNTIYF
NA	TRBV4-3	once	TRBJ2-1	TGCGCCAGCAGCCAAGACTGGACTAACAACAATGAGCAGTTCTTC	CASSQDWTNNNEQFF
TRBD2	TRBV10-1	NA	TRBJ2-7	TGCGCCAGCAGTGAGTCGTCGGGGGGGTACGAGCAGTACTTC	CASSESSGGYEQYF
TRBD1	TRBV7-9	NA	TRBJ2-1	TGTGCCAGCAGCTCCCCCGAGGGACAGGGGGCTAATGAGCAGTTCTTC	CASSSPEGQGANEQFF
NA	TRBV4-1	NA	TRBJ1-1	TGCGCCAGCAGTACCGGGACACTGATTAACACTGAAGCTTTCTTT	CASSTGTLINTEAFF
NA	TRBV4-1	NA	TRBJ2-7	TGCGCCAGCAGCCAAGACCCAGGGGGGCCGTACGAGCAGTACTTC	CASSQDPGGPYEQYF
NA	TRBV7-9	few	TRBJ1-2	TGTGCCAGCAGCTTACTCGGTCCGTCTGGCTACACCTTC	CASSLLGPSGYTF
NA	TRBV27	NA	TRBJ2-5	TGTGCCAGCAGTTTATTGGGCAGGGAAGAGACCCAGTACTTC	CASSLLGREETQYF
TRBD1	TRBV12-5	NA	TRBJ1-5	TGTGCTAGTGGTTTCGAGACAGGGGCCTACAATCAGCCCCAGCATTTT	CASGFETGAYNQPQHF
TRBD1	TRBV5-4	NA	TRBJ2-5	TGTGCCAGCAGCTTGGCGGGACAGGGTTTGGAGACCCAGTACTTC	CASSLAGQGLETQYF
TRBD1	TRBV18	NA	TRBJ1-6	TGTGCCAGCTCAGAAGAGACAGGGGTGAGGGCACCCCTCCACTTT	CASSEETGVRAPLHF
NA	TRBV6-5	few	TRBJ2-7	TGTGCCAGCACCATAACTAGCTCGCGAATCCACGAGCAGTACTTC	CASTITSSRIHEQYF
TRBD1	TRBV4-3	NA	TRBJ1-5	TGCGCCAGCAGCCCCTTTCAGGGGGCGGGGCAGCCCCAGCATTTT	CASSPFQGAGQPQHF
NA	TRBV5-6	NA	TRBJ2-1	TGTGCCAGCAGCGCCACCAGAGGCGAGCAGTTCTTC	CASSATRGEQFF
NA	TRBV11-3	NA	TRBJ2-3	TGTGCCAGCAGCTTGGGACACAGCACAGATACGCAGTATTTT	CASSLGHSTDTQYF
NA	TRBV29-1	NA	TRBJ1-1	TGCAGCGTTGTATGGCAGATGGACACTGAAGCTTTCTTT	CSVVWQMDTEAFF
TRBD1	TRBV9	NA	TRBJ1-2	TGTGCCAGCAGCCAAACCGGGACAGTTAACTATGGCTACACCTTC	CASSQTGTVNYGYTF
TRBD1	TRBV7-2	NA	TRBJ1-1	TGTGCCAGCAGACCTGACAGGGTAGGAAACACTGAAGCTTTCTTT	CASRPDRVGNTEAFF
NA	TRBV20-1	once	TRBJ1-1	TGCAGTACGGCGGAATCCACTGAAGCTTTCTTT	CSTAESTEAFF
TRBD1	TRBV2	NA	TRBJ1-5	TGTGCCAGCAAAGGGACAGCCGGTTTAGGGAATCAGCCCCAGCATTTT	CASKGTAGLGNQPQHF
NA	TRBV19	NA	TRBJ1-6	TGTGCCAGTAGTTTGATTTGGGCAGATTATAATTCACCCCTCCACTTT	CASSLIWADYNSPLHF
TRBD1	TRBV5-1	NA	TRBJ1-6	TGCGCCAGCAGCTCCGGGACAGGCTCGTTACCCCTCCACTTT	CASSSGTGSLPLHF
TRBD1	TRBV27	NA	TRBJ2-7	TGTGCCAGTTCTCCCCAGGGGGCAGGCCCCTACGAGCAGTACTTC	CASSPQGAGPYEQYF
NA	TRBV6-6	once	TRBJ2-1	TGTGCCAGCAGCCGAAGATCGCTAGCGTCATCCAGGAATGAGCAGTTCTTC	CASSRRSLASSRNEQFF
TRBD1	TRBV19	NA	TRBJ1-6	TGTGCCAGTAGCCCCGGGACAGGTCCTAATTCACCCCTCCACTTT	CASSPGTGPNSPLHF
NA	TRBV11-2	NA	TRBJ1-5	TGTGCCAGCAGCCGCGGATCAAGTGCAACTAGCAATCAGCCCCAGCATTTT	CASSRGSSATSNQPQHF
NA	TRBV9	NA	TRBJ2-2	TGTGCCAGCAGCGTTGCACTAAACACCGGGGAGCTGTTTTTT	CASSVALNTGELFF
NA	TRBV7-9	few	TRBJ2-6	TGTGCCAGCATATTTGGGGCCAACGTCCTGACTTTC	CASIFGANVLTF
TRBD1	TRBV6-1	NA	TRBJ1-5	TGTGCCAGCAGTGAAACAGGGGCGGGTCAGCCCCAGCATTTT	CASSETGAGQPQHF
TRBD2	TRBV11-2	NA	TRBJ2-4	TGTGCCAGCAGCGGCGGGGGGCCAGCCAAAAACATTCAGTACTTC	CASSGGGPAKNIQYF
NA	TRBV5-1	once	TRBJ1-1	TGCGCCAGCAGCTTGGTTGGTCACAGGGTGCGCACTGAAGCTTTCTTT	CASSLVGHRVRTEAFF
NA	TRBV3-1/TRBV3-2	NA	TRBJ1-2	TGTGCCAGCAGCCAAACTTCCGGACCAAGCGGAGGCTACACCTTC	CASSQTSGPSGGYTF
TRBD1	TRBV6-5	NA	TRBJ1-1	TGTGCCAGCAGTTACAGACAGGGGAACACTGAAGCTTTCTTT	CASSYRQGNTEAFF
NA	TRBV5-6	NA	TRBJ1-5	TGTGCCAGCAGCGGGGGCCATCGTGGGGCAAATCAGCCCCAGCATTTT	CASSGGHRGANQPQHF
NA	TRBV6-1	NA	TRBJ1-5	TGTGCCAGCAGTGAAGCAATAAAATATAGCAATCAGCCCCAGCATTTT	CASSEAIKYSNQPQHF
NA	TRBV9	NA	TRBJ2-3	TGTGCCAGCAGCCCGAAAACAAATCAGGATACGCAGTATTTT	CASSPKTNQDTQYF
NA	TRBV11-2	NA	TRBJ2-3	TGTGCCAGCAGCTTAGAATTCGTCAGTTTGCGCACAGATACGCAGTATTTT	CASSLEFVSLRTDTQYF
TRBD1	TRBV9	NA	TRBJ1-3	TGTGCCAGCAGCGCCAATACAGGGGTTGGAAACACCATATATTTT	CASSANTGVGNTIYF
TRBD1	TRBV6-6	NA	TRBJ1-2	TGTGCCAGCAGACCGGACAGGCACTCTAACTATGGCTACACCTTC	CASRPDRHSNYGYTF
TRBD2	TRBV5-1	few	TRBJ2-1	TGCGCCAGCAGCGCCCCAGGTAGCGGGGGGAACAATGAGCAGTTCTTC	CASSAPGSGGNNEQFF
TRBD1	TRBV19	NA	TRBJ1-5	TGTGCCAGTAGTATCGGGACAGGAAATCAGCCCCAGCATTTT	CASSIGTGNQPQHF
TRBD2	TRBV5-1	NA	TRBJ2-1	TGCGCCAGCAGCTCAAGCGGGGGGGCCGTTGAGCAGTTCTTC	CASSSSGGAVEQFF
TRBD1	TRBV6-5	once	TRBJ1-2	TGTGCCAGCAGTTACACCTCGGGACAGGGGAACTATGGCTACACCTTC	CASSYTSGQGNYGYTF
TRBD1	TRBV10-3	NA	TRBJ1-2	TGTGCCATCACCTTGGGACAGGCCTCTGGCTACACCTTC	CAITLGQASGYTF
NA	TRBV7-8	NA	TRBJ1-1	TGTGCCAGCAGCCCCCGGGTGGGGGGCACTGAAGCTTTCTTT	CASSPRVGGTEAFF
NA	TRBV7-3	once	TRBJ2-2	TGTGCCAGCAGCTTTCATAGCGGGGAGCTGTTTTTT	CASSFHSGELFF
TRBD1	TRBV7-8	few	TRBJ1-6	TGTGCCAGCAGCTCAGACAGGGGTGTTAATTCACCCCTCCACTTT	CASSSDRGVNSPLHF